One sample yielded the 2 T cell receptor beta chains listed below, sequenced in a study of CD8 T cell repertoires and HIV-1 epitope variants. These receptors have no known antigen. Produced via immunoSEQ multiplex PCR; TCRdb's table is partial and in-frame only. This sample has roughly 4,900 clones, with approximately 66% found just once. The sample comprised cultured CD8+ T cells derived from PBMCs. The receptors were gathered from a male donor with HIV.

This CDR3 is CASSLEGLNTEAFF. CDR3 sequence (DNA): TGTGCCAGCAGTTTGGAAGGGTTGAACACTGAAGCTTTCTTT. V gene TRBV27 combines with J gene TRBJ1-1; the D is unclear. The CDR3 has 14 amino acids. Germline V gives CDR1 MNHEY, CDR2 SMNVEV (reference sequence). The V end was cut by 3 bases, the J end by 0 bases, with 8 bases between.

The chain links TRBV19 to TRBJ1-1; weak D call: TRBD1 (5 bases). The CDR3 totals 13 residues. Trimming removed 3 bases at V and 3 bases at J, with 8 bases between. Germline V CDR1 and CDR2: LNHDA, SQIVND (reference sequence). The CDR3 bases are TGTGCCAGTAGTATGGGGGGGGACACTGAAGCTTTCTTT. Its protein is CASSMGGDTEAFF.